This T cell receptor (beta chain) was captured by sequencing in a study of cytomegalovirus exposure and HLA in healthy donors. Study-wide background: There were under 140 million unique TCR beta sequences, drawn from approximately 180 million T cells, in an earlier analysis.

The CDR3 has 11 amino acids. Germline CDR1 reads SNHLY; CDR2 reads FYNNEI. Trimming took off 4 bases at V and 4 bases at J, with 5 bases between the two ends. There are a few counts of this clone. Its antigen is unidentified. In the PCR, 60 Vbeta and 13 Jbeta primers were used. Clones were sequenced by immunoSEQ multiplex PCR, and TCRdb holds only the in-frame ones, with some missing. The sample yields roughly 170,000 clones, roughly 80% seen once. Study-wide findings and caveats: In a later analysis, specific HLA alleles were associated with more than 15,000 TCR beta sequences at a 0.05 false discovery rate. In a later analysis, most CMV-associated TCR beta chains appeared HLA-restricted.

This chain uses TRBV2 with TRBJ2-7, with D unclear. This sequence originates from a man between 45 and 60 years old in good health and CMV-seronegative. Material for sequencing was PBMCs. CDR3 nucleotide sequence: TGTGCCAGCAGTGTCGAGTACGAGCAGTACTTC. This gives the protein CASSVEYEQYF.